What follows are 2 T cell receptor beta chains derived from one specimen sequenced in a study of graft-versus-host responses after intestinal transplantation. The repertoire was sequenced with immunoSEQ multiplex PCR; TCRdb's copy has only in-frame clones and lacks some. The sample gives just over 85,000 clones, roughly 92% of which show up once; roughly 0.44% is in the top ten. Which antigens these TCRs recognize remains unknown. The sequencing used unstimulated CD8+ T cells sorted from spleen or lymph node cells, collected before transplant. The receptors originated from a human donor who was the organ donor for an intestinal transplant.

This clone occurred once. The chain combines TRBV6-6 with TRBJ2-1; 10 bases agree with TRBD2. V lost 4 bases and J lost 2; bases outside the gene matches: 5. The CDR3 runs 16 residues. Germline CDR1 and CDR2: MNHNY and SVGAGI (reference sequence). The CDR3 DNA sequence: TGTGCCAGCAGTTCCCGAGCGGGGGGGCCCTACAATGAGCAGTTCTTC. Protein sequence: CASSSRAGGPYNEQFF.

This chain connects TRBV7-3 to TRBJ2-1; 10 bases match TRBD2. V was pared by 5 bases and J by 3 bases, with 4 bases of the junction left unmatched. This CDR3 is built from 15 residues. Germline assignment: CDR1 SGHTA and CDR2 FQGTGA. The CDR3 region is CASSILAGDYNEQFF. CDR3 DNA: TGTGCCAGCAGCATCCTAGCGGGGGACTACAATGAGCAGTTCTTC.